This TCR beta chain was recorded in a study of CD8+ T cells in alopecia areata (dated by TCRdb to 2017 to 2018). Regarding the complete study: The treated patients, all with moderate-to-severe alopecia areata, were enrolled in an open-label pilot trial of oral tofacitinib given at 5 to 10 mg twice daily. Patients stayed on tofacitinib for 6 to 18 months and then had 6 months of follow-up off drug so that delayed response and recurrence could be assessed. For the treated patients, the SALT score, which quantifies what percentage of scalp surface area is affected, served as the measure of disease severity. High-throughput TCRbeta sequencing was used to examine T cell clonal expansion in alopecia areata in both the C3H/HeJ mouse model and human patients. Human TCRbeta sequencing covered scalp tissue and sorted CD4+ and CD8+ peripheral blood T cells from patchy and totalis/universalis alopecia areata patients and healthy controls. Biopsies were taken from tofacitinib-treated patients at baseline and again at 4 and 24 weeks into treatment, and several of those patients also had a later scalp biopsy. Clonality in the scalp was compared among normal scalp (n=4), patchy alopecia areata scalp (n=8), and alopecia totalis/universalis scalp (n=8). RNA was obtained with the PAXgene miRNA kit for fixed scalp, the miRNeasy kit for PBMCs, and the RNeasy kit for mouse skin. immunoSEQ multiplex PCR using 35 Vbeta forward primers and 13 Jbeta reverse primers was used to amplify TCRbeta CDR3 regions. Broad study findings and their caveats: Compared with mice, TCR sequences shared between patients were less clear, possibly partly because of HLA diversity across the patient population. Because the treated cohort was small and included a single nonresponder, larger studies are needed to assess links between baseline CD8+ expansion and response. With tofacitinib, both scalp clonality and the number of expanded CD8+ clones among the top 100 scalp clones went down significantly. Many expanded lesional clones were found to persist in scalp and blood during tofacitinib treatment, and relapse after treatment cessation may be partly explained by this persistence. Higher clonality and more expanded CD8+ clones were observed in lesional scalp than in normal scalp, particularly in alopecia totalis/universalis, a finding suggestive of antigenic drive. Scalp TCR repertoire analysis is complicated because resident alphabeta T cells in normal human skin are also sequenced, whereas mouse skin is dominated by gammadelta T cells.

The sample's treatment or condition label, in plain terms: oral pan-JAK inhibitor, 5-10 mg twice daily. Lesional scalp punch biopsies and peripheral blood were collected from alopecia areata patients. After PBMCs were isolated by density centrifugation and stained for CD3, CD4 and CD8, a FACSAria was used to sort CD4+ and CD8+ T cells. This clone has more than one count but fewer than ten. The antigen this receptor binds is unknown. Per-base quality was not reported, and no clone a single base away is much larger than it. V was cut back by 5 bases and J by 0 bases, leaving a gap of 14 bases between them. The CDR3 starts with the cysteine, ends with the phenylalanine, and has 15 residues. Kept here is only the CDR3 DNA, which spans 45 bases and is read in frame from base 1. The germline V gene (reference sequence) sets CDR1 to SEHNR and CDR2 to FQNEAQ. Libraries came from the immunoSEQ multiplex PCR assay. To provide template for TCR sequencing, every sample had RNA extracted and reverse transcribed into cDNA. SuperScript III was used to make first-strand cDNA, primed with a 2:1 mix of oligo-dT and random hexamers. A synthetic immune receptor repertoire was used to assess amplification bias, and residual bias was removed computationally. Processing in the source paper ran as follows. Raw reads were preprocessed for error removal, and CDR3 was defined according to IMGT conventions as running from the conserved cysteine to phenylalanine. Clonality was calculated as 1 minus Shannon entropy normalized by log2 of the number of productive unique TCRs. Whether each scalp clone was CD4 or CD8 was inferred by checking scalp TCRbeta sequences against the CD4 and CD8 repertoires from sorted blood. TCRdb holds this immuneACCESS table with in-frame rearrangements only. Some clones are missing; in checked studies, unresolved V genes explain under half, and the rest has no known cause. V and J calls and clone size are those listed in that table; D and trimming were worked out from the DNA. This sample holds approximately 200,000 clones; 43% were observed only once. The ten largest clones represent 2.6% of the sample.

The receptor was isolated from a human donor with alopecia areata. The rearrangement combines TRBV7-9 with TRBJ2-7; the D region possibly corresponds to TRBD2 (5 bases align). This specimen was CD4+ T cells sorted from blood, taken at roughly week 36, from a patient treated with tofacitinib. The CDR3 sequence is CASSDDDGGSYEQYF. The DNA sequence is as follows: TGTGCCAGCAGCGACGACGACGGAGGCTCCTACGAGCAGTACTTC.